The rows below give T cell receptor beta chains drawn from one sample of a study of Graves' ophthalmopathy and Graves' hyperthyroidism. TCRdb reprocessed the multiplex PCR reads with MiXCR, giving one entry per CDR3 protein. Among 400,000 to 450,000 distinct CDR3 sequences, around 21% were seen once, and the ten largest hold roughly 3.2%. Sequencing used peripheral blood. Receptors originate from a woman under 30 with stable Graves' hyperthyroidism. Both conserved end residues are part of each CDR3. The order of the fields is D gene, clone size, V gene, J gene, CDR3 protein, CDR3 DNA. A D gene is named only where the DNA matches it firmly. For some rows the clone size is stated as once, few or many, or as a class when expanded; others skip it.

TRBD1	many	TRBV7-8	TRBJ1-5	CASSLGQLSNQPQHF	TGTGCCAGCAGCTTGGGACAGCTTAGCAATCAGCCCCAGCATTTT
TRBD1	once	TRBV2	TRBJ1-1	CASWGQGSSTEAFF	TGTGCCAGCTGGGGACAGGGATCGTCCACTGAAGCTTTCTTT
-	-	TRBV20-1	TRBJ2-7	CSARGMDQIYEQYF	TGCAGTGCTAGAGGGATGGACCAAATCTACGAGCAGTACTTC
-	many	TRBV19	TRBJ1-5	CASSTTVREGQHF	TGTGCCAGTAGTACGACAGTCCGGGAGGGCCAGCATTTT
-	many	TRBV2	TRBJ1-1	CASKGVLNTEAFF	TGTGCCAGCAAAGGGGTGTTGAACACTGAAGCTTTCTTT
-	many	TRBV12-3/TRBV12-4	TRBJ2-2	CASTRVAGELFF	TGTGCCAGCACCCGGGTGGCCGGGGAGCTGTTTTTT
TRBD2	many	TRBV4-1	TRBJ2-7	CASSQRPGLGYEQYF	TGCGCCAGCAGCCAGAGACCGGGACTAGGTTACGAGCAGTACTTC
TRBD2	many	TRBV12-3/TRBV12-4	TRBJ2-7	CASKSLAGGSEQYF	TGTGCCAGCAAATCGCTAGCGGGAGGGTCCGAGCAGTACTTC
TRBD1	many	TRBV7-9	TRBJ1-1	CASSSGTGSAFF	TGTGCCAGCAGCTCCGGGACAGGGAGTGCTTTCTTT
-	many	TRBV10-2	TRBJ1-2	CASLGQNRNYGYTF	TGCGCCAGTTTGGGACAAAACAGGAACTATGGCTACACCTTC
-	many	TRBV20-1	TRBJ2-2	CSAKLRERNTGELFF	TGCAGTGCTAAACTCCGGGAGCGGAACACCGGGGAGCTGTTTTTT
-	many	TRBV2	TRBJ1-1	CASIWTGNTEAFF	TGTGCCAGCATCTGGACGGGGAACACTGAAGCTTTCTTT
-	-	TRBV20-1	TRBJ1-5	CSARAGGTYSNQPQHF	TGCAGTGCTAGAGCCGGGGGGACTTATAGCAATCAGCCCCAGCATTTT
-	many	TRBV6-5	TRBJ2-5	CASSYSNSKETQYF	TGTGCCAGCAGTTACTCGAACAGCAAAGAGACCCAGTACTTC
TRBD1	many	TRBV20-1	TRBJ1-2	CSAGGGGRVGYTF	TGCAGTGCAGGGGGCGGGGGGCGAGTTGGCTACACCTTC
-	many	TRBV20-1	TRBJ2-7	CSARVAAGYEQYF	TGCAGTGCTAGAGTAGCGGCGGGGTACGAGCAGTACTTC
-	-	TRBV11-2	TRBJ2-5	CASSIRQSGDQYF	TGTGCCAGCAGCATCCGACAGTCGGGGGACCAGTACTTC
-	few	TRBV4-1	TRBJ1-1	CASSVGGRGNTEAFF	TGCGCCAGCAGCGTCGGGGGCCGGGGGAACACTGAAGCTTTCTTT
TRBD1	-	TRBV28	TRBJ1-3	CASSLTGQNSGNTIYF	TGTGCCAGCAGTTTAACGGGACAGAACTCTGGAAACACCATATATTTT
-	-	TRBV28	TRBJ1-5	CASTRGSQPQHF	TGTGCCAGCACCCGCGGGAGTCAGCCCCAGCATTTT
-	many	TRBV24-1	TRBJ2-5	CATSDSGRGHQETQYF	TGTGCCACCAGTGATTCGGGGCGGGGCCACCAAGAGACCCAGTACTTC
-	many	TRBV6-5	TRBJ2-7	CATIEAASYEQYF	TGTGCCACTATCGAGGCGGCCTCCTACGAGCAGTACTTC
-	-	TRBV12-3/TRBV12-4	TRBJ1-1	CASSPVRRGVAFF	TGTGCCAGCAGCCCGGTCAGGCGCGGGGTTGCTTTCTTT
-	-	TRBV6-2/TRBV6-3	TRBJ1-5	CASSYSVNSNQPQHF	TGTGCCAGCAGTTACTCGGTTAATAGCAATCAGCCCCAGCATTTT
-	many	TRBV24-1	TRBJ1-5	CATSAGLNQPQHF	TGTGCCACCAGTGCGGGTCTCAATCAGCCCCAGCATTTT
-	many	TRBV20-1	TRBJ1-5	CSAHPGPNQPQHF	TGCAGTGCCCATCCGGGACCCAATCAGCCCCAGCATTTT
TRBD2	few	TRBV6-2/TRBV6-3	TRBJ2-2	CASSYRLAGALANTGELFF	TGTGCCAGCAGTTACAGGCTAGCGGGAGCCCTCGCGAACACCGGGGAGCTGTTTTTT
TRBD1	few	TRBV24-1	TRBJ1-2	CATSETGTGVGYTF	TGTGCCACCAGTGAAACCGGGACAGGGGTCGGCTACACCTTC
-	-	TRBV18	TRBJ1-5	CASSSRQNSNQPQHF	TGTGCCAGCTCATCACGGCAGAATAGCAATCAGCCCCAGCATTTT
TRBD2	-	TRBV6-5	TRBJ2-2	CASSYGLAGQNTGELFF	TGTGCCAGCAGTTACGGACTAGCGGGACAGAACACCGGGGAGCTGTTTTTT
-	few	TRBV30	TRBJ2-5	CAWSVRARAQYF	TGTGCCTGGAGTGTGAGGGCCCGCGCCCAGTACTTC
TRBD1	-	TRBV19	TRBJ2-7	CASRSLTGAYEQYF	TGTGCCAGTAGGAGCCTAACAGGGGCCTACGAGCAGTACTTC
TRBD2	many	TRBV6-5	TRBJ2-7	CASSSSGLHYEQYF	TGTGCCAGCAGTTCTAGCGGGTTACACTACGAGCAGTACTTC
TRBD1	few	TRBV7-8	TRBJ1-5	CASSLSDRGTQPQHF	TGTGCCAGCAGCTTAAGTGACAGGGGCACTCAGCCCCAGCATTTT
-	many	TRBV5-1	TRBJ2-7	CASHESGSSYEQYF	TGCGCCAGCCACGAAAGCGGTAGCTCCTACGAGCAGTACTTC
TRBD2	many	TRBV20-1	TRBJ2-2	CSAVRTSGPNIGELFF	TGCAGTGCTGTGCGGACTAGCGGGCCTAACATCGGGGAGCTGTTTTTT
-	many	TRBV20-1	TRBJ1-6	CSARGGTANRASPLHF	TGCAGTGCTAGGGGGGGGACCGCGAATCGGGCCTCACCCCTCCACTTT
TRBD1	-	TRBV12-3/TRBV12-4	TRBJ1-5	CATTRDSSNQPQHF	TGTGCCACGACTAGGGACAGCAGCAATCAGCCCCAGCATTTT
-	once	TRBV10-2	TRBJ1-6	CASTQQGGNSPLHF	TGCGCCAGCACCCAACAGGGTGGGAATTCACCCCTCCACTTT
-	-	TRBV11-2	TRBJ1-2	CASSWDGTGYTF	TGTGCCAGCAGCTGGGACGGGACCGGCTACACCTTC